This T cell receptor beta chain was identified during a study of shared clonotypes between healthy human individuals. Sequenced by immunoSEQ multiplex PCR; TCRdb stores in-frame clones only, minus some. The table has 170,000 or so clones, approximately 61% seen once; the top ten hold 8% to 13%. This clone occurred a few times. Its specificity is not known. The study's findings and limits: Compared with memory subsets, naive subsets generally had larger estimated richness.

V was trimmed by 1 base and J by 8 bases, leaving 14 bases between them. The CDR3 is made up of 14 amino acids. Germline V gives CDR1 KGHSH, CDR2 LQKENI. This TCR derives from a man under 40 in good health. The gene calls are TRBV18 and TRBJ1-2; D not resolved. The sample taken for sequencing was memory CD4+ T cells sorted from blood. Subset in this sample: CD45RA-negative fraction. The CDR3 reads CASSPQGLGWGYTF. The CDR3, as DNA: TGTGCCAGCTCACCACAAGGGCTCGGTTGGGGCTACACCTTC.